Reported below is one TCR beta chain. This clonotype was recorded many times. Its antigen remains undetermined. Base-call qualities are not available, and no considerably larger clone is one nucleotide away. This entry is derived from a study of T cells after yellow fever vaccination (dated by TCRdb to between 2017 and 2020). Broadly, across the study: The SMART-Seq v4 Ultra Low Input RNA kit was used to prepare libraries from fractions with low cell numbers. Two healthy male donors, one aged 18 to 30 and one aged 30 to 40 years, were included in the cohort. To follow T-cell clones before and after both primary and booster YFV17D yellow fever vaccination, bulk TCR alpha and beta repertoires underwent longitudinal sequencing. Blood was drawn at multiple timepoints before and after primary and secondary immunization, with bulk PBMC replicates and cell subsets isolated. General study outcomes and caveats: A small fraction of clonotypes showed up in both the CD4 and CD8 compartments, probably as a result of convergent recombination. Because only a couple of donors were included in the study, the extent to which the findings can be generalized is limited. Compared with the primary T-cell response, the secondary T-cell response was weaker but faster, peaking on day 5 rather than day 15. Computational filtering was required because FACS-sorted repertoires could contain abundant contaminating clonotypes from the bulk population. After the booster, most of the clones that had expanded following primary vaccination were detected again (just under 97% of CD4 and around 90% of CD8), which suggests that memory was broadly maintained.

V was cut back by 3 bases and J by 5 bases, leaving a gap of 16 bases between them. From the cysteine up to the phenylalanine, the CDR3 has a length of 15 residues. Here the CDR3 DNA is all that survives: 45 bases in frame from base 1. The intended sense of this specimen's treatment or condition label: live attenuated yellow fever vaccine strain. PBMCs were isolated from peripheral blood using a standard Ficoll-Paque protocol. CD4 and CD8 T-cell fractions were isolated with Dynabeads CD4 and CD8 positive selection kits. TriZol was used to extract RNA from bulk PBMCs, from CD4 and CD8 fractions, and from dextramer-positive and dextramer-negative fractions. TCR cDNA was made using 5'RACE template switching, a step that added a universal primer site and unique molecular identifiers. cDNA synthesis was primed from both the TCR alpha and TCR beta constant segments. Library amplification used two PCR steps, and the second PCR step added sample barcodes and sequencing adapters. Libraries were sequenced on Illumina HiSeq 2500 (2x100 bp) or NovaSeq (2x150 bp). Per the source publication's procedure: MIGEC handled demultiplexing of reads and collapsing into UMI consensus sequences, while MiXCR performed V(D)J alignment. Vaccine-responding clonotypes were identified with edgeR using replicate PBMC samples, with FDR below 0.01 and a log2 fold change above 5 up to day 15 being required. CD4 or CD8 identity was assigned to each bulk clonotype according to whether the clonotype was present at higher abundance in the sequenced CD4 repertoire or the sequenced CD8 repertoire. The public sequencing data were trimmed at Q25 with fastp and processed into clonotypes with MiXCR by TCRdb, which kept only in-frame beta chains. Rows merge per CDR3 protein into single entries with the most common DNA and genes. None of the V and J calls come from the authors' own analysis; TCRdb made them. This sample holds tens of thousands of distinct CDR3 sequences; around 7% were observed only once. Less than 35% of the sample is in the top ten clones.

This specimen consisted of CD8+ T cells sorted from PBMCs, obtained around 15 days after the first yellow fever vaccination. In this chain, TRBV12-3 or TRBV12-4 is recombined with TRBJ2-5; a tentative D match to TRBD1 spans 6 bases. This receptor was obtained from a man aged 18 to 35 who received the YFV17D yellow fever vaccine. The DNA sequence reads TGTGCCAGCAGTTTCCCCCAACGTGGACAGGAGACCCAGTACTTC. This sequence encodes CASSFPQRGQETQYF.